Sequencing of this T cell receptor (beta chain) was carried out in a study of memory CD4+ T cells and cytomegalovirus serostatus. The table came from immunoSEQ multiplex PCR; TCRdb's copy has only in-frame clones and leaves some out. The sample comprises 80,000 to 100,000 clones, over 70% of which are singletons, and 3.6% rests with the top ten. V was shortened by 4 bases and J by 3 bases, with 10 bases between the two germline ends. Germline V gives CDR1 SGDLS, CDR2 YYNGEE. This CDR3 is built from 14 residues. The sort gate was single viable CD3+CD4+CD8-CD45RO+ cells for memory CD4+ T cells. Total CD4+ T cells were enriched by CD4 positive selection.

Material: memory CD4+ T cells from blood. The chain couples TRBV9 to TRBJ2-2, with unresolved D. This TCR was sampled from an adult in good health and CMV-seropositive. The CDR3 nucleotides read TGTGCCAGCAGCCCCTCCGGCTACACCGGGGAGCTGTTTTTT. It yields the protein CASSPSGYTGELFF.